This T cell receptor beta chain was sequenced during a study of blood T cell repertoires in COVID-19. Study-wide background: The origin of the acute and convalescent COVID-19 samples was the United States, Italy and Spain. The cDNA or gDNA used as material had been derived from T cells, B-cell-depleted T cells, or PBMCs.

The authors' processing: The assay estimated nucleated cells by amplifying reference gene primers. Clones were read by immunoSEQ multiplex PCR, and TCRdb kept only the in-frame ones, dropping some. V, J and clone size reflect that table, while D and trimming were determined from the DNA. Among approximately 97,000 clones, approximately 86% were seen once, and the ten largest hold around a sixth. Trimming shortened V by 4 bases and J by 0 bases, and 10 bases separated the two germline ends. CDR3 length: 14 residues. CDR1 is ENHRY, CDR2 SYGVKD, per germline. Sequencing was performed on peripheral blood. This TCR was sampled from a woman of 80 years or more with acute or convalescent COVID-19. The chain combines TRBV10-3 with TRBJ2-7; a weak D match, TRBD2 (6 bases). CDR3 sequence reads: CAISASGLSYEQYF. The CDR3 DNA reads as TGTGCCATCAGTGCCTCGGGACTCTCCTACGAGCAGTACTTC.